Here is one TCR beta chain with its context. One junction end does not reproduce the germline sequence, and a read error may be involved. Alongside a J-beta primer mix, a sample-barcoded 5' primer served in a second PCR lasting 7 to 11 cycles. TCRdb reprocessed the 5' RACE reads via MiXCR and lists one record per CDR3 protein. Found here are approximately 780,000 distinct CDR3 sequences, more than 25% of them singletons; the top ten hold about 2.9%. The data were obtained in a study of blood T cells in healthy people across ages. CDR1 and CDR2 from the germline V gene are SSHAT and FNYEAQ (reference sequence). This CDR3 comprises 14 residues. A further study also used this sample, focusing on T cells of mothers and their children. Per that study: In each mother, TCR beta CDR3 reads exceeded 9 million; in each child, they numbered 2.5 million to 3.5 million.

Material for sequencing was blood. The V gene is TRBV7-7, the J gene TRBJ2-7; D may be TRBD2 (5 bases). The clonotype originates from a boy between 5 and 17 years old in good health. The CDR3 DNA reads TGTGCTAGCAGCTTGGAACCGGACTCTCTCGAGCAGTACTTC. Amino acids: CASSLEPDSLEQYF.